These T cell receptor beta chains were read from a single sample in a study. In TCRdb, the reads were re-called with MiXCR into one record per CDR3 protein. The sample consists of several thousand distinct CDR3 sequences, roughly 8.4% of them appearing once. Specimen: CD4+ T cells from synovial fluid. The receptors shown here come from a human donor with rheumatoid arthritis. Each CDR3 is given with its conserved first and last residue. D genes are given only for firm matches. Clone size is not always given. Where it is, it says once, few, many or a class for expanded clones.

j_call v_call clone_size d_call cdr3_aa cdr3_nt
TRBJ2-7 TRBV2 medium-sized TRBD1 CASSGSTGGLYEQYF TGTGCCAGCAGTGGGTCGACAGGGGGCTTGTACGAGCAGTACTTC
TRBJ2-7 TRBV20-1 medium-sized TRBD2 CSARSGTSGTVSYEQYF TGCAGTGCTAGGTCCGGGACTAGCGGGACAGTCTCCTACGAGCAGTACTTC
TRBJ1-1 TRBV5-1 medium-sized - CASSLGGRDTEAFF TGCGCCAGCAGCTTAGGCGGACGGGACACTGAAGCTTTCTTT
TRBJ2-7 TRBV2 medium-sized - CASLLTGSSYEQYF TGTGCCAGCCTCCTTACGGGATCCTCCTACGAGCAGTACTTC
TRBJ2-1 TRBV18 medium-sized - CASSLLGYYNEQFF TGTGCCAGCTCCCTCCTCGGGTACTACAATGAGCAGTTCTTC
TRBJ2-5 TRBV7-8 many - CASSQGYLETQYF TGTGCCAGCAGCCAGGGGTATCTTGAGACCCAGTACTTC
TRBJ1-1 TRBV10-3 many - CAISNRYEAFF TGTGCCATTTCGAACAGGTACGAAGCTTTCTTT
TRBJ2-3 TRBV7-9 medium-sized - CASSFDITDTQYF TGTGCCAGCAGCTTCGATATCACAGATACGCAGTATTTT
TRBJ2-3 TRBV20-1 medium-sized - CSAIEGTDTQYF TGCAGTGCCATAGAGGGCACAGATACGCAGTATTTT
TRBJ2-3 TRBV20-1 medium-sized TRBD2 CSATGGTSGRHTDTQYF TGCAGTGCTACAGGGGGGACTAGCGGGAGGCACACAGATACGCAGTATTTT
TRBJ2-3 TRBV3-1 medium-sized TRBD1 CASSPTGSDTQYF TGTGCCAGCAGCCCGACAGGGTCAGATACGCAGTATTTT
TRBJ2-3 TRBV28 medium-sized - CATVARSTDTQYF TGTGCCACCGTCGCCCGGTCCACAGATACGCAGTATTTT
TRBJ1-2 TRBV5-1 - TRBD1 CASSLGDRNWNGYTF TGCGCCAGCAGCTTGGGGGACAGGAATTGGAATGGCTACACCTTC
TRBJ1-1 TRBV3-1 medium-sized - CASSQDLRGQQEAFF TGTGCCAGCAGCCAAGATTTGAGGGGCCAACAGGAAGCTTTCTTT
TRBJ2-3 TRBV3-1 medium-sized - CASSQDTGPYTQYF TGTGCCAGCAGCCAAGATACCGGGCCTTATACGCAGTATTTT
TRBJ1-1 TRBV28 - - CASSYAGSPNTEAFF TGTGCCAGCAGCTACGCAGGGTCCCCGAACACTGAAGCTTTCTTT
TRBJ2-7 TRBV7-2 medium-sized TRBD1 CASSPRRDRSYEQYF TGTGCCAGCAGCCCGCGGAGGGACAGGAGTTACGAGCAGTACTTC
TRBJ1-1 TRBV6-1 medium-sized - CASSEGLVFPEAFF TGTGCCAGCAGTGAGGGCCTGGTCTTCCCCGAAGCTTTCTTT
TRBJ1-5 TRBV20-1 medium-sized TRBD1 CSARGTGSDQPQHF TGCAGTGCTAGGGGGACAGGGTCGGATCAGCCCCAGCATTTT
TRBJ1-6 TRBV18 many - CASSPLGQTNSPLHF TGTGCCAGCTCACCACTTGGGCAGACGAATTCACCCCTCCACTTT
TRBJ2-4 TRBV10-3 medium-sized - CAISDPRVANIQYF TGTGCCATCAGTGACCCCAGGGTGGCAAACATTCAGTACTTC
TRBJ2-3 TRBV3-1 medium-sized - CASSLFQDTQYF TGTGCCAGCAGCCTATTTCAAGATACGCAGTATTTT